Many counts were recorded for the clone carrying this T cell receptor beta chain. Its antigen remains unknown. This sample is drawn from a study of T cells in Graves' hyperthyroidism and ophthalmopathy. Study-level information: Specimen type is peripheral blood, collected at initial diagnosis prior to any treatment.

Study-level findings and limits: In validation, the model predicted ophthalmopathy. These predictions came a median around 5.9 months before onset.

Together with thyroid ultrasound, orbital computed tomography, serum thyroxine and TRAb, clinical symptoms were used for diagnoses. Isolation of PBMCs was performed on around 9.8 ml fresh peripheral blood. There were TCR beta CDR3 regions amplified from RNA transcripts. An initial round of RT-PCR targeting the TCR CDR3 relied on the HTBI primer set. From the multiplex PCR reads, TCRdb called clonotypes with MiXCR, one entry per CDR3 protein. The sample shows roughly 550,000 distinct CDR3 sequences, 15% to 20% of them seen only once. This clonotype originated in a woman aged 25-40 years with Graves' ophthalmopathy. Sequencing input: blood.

In DNA, the CDR3 is TGTGCCAGCAGTTCCCTAGCGGGAGGGTCACCCAATGAGCAGTTCTTC. This translates into CASSSLAGGSPNEQFF. This rearrangement joins TRBV28 to TRBJ2-1, with 12 nucleotides matching TRBD2. This CDR3 has 16 residues. Germline CDR1 MDHEN, CDR2 SYDVKM. After removal of 4 bases from V and 6 bases from J, the junction contained 7 bases not matched to a gene.